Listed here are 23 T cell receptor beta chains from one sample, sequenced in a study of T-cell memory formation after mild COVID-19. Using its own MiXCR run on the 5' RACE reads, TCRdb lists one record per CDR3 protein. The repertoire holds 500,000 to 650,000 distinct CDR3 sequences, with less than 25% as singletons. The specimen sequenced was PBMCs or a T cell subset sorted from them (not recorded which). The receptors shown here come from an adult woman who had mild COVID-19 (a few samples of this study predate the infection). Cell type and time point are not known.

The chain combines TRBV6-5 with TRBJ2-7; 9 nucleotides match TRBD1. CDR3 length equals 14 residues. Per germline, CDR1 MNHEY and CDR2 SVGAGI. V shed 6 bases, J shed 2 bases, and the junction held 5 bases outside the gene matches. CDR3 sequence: CASRNTGGAYEQYF. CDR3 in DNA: TGTGCCAGCAGGAATACAGGGGGCGCCTACGAGCAGTACTTC.

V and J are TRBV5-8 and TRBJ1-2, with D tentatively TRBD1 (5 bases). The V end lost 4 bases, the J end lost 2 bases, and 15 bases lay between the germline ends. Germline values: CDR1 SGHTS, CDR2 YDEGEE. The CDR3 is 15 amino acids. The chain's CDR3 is CASSADRKRNYGYTF. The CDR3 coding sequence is TGTGCCAGCAGCGCCGACAGAAAACGAAACTATGGCTACACCTTC. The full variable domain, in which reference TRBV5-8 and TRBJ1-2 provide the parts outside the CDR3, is EAGVTQSPTHLIKTRGQQATLRCSPISGHTSVYWYQQALGLGLQFLLWYDEGEERNRGNFPPRFSGRQFPNYSSELNVNALELEDSALYLCASSADRKRNYGYTFGSGTRLTVV.

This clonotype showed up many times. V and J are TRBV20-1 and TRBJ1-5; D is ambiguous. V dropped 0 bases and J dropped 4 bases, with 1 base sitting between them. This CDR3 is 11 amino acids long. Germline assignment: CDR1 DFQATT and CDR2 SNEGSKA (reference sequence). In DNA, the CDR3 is TGCAGTGCTAGAGAAAATCAGCCCCAGCATTTT. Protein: CSARENQPQHF.

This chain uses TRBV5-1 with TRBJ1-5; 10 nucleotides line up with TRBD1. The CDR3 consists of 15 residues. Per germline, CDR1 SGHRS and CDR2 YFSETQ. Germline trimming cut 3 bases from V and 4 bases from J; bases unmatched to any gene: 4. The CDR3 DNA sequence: TGCGCCAGCAGCTGGACAGGGGGATGGAATCAGCCCCAGCATTTT. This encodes CASSWTGGWNQPQHF.

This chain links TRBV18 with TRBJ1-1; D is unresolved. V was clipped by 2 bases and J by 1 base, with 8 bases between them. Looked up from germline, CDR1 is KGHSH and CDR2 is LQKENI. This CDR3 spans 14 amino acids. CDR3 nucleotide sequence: TGTGCCAGCTCACCAGGGCAGGAGAACACTGAAGCTTTCTTT. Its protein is CASSPGQENTEAFF.

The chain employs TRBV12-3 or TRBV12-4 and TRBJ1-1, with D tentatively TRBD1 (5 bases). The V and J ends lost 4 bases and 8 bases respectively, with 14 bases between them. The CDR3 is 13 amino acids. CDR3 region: CASSSTWAGEAFF. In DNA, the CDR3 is TGTGCCAGCAGTTCTACATGGGCAGGGGAAGCTTTCTTT.

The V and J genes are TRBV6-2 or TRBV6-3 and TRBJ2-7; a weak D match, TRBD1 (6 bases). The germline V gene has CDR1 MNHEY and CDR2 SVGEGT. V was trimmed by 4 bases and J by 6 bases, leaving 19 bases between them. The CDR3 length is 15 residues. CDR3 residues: CASSSYRQEIGEQYF. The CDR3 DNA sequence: TGTGCCAGCAGTTCTTACAGACAGGAAATTGGCGAGCAGTACTTC.

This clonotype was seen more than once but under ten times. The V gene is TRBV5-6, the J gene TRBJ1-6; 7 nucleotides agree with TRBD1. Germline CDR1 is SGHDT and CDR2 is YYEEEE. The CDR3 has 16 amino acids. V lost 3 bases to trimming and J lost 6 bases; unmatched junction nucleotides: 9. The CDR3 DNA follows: TGTGCCAGCAGCTCCGGACAGGCCCGGGGTAATTCACCCCTCCACTTT. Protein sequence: CASSSGQARGNSPLHF.

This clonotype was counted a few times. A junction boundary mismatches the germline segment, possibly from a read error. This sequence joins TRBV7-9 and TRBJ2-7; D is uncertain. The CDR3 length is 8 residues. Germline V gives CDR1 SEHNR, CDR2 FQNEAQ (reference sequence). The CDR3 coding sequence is TGTGCCAGCAGCAACGGTACCTTC. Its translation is CASSNGTF.

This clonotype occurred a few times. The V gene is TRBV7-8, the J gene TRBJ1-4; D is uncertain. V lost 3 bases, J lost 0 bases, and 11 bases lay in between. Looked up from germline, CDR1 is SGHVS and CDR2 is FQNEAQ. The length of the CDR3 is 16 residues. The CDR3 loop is CASSFYRFATNEKLFF. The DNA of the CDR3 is TGTGCCAGCAGCTTTTACCGTTTTGCAACTAATGAAAAACTGTTTTTT.

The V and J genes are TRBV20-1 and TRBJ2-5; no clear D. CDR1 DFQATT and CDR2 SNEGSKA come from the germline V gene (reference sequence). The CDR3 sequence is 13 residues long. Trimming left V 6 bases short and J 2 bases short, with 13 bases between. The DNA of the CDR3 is TGCAGTGCAACCTCAGGACCACAAGAGACCCAGTACTTC. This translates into CSATSGPQETQYF.

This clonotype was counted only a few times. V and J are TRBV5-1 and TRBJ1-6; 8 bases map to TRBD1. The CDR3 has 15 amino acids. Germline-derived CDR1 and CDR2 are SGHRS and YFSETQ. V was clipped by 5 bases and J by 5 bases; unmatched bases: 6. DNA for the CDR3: TGCGCCAGCAGGCGGACAGGGACTGATAATTCACCCCTCCACTTT. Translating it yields CASRRTGTDNSPLHF. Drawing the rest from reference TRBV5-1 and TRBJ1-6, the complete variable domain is KAGVTQTPRYLIKTRGQQVTLSCSPISGHRSVSWYQQTPGQGLQFLFEYFSETQRNKGNFPGRFSGRQFSNSRSEMNVSTLELGDSALYLCASRRTGTDNSPLHFGNGTRLTVT.

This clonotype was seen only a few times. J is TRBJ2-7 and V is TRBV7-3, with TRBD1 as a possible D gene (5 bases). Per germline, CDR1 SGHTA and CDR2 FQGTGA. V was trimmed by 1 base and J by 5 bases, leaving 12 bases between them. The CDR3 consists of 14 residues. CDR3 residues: CASSLMQGPNEQYF. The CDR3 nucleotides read TGTGCCAGCAGCTTAATGCAGGGCCCTAACGAGCAGTACTTC.

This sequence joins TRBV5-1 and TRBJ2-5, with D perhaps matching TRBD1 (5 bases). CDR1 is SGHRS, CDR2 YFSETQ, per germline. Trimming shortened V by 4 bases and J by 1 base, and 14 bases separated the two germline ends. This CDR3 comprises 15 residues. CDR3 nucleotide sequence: TGCGCCAGCAGCCCCGGCAGGGTAGGCCAAGAGACCCAGTACTTC. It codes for CASSPGRVGQETQYF.

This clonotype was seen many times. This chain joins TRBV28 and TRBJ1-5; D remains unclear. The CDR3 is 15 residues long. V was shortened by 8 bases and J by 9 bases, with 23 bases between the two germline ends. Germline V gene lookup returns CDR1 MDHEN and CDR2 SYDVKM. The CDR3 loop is CASQFGLAGQRPQHF. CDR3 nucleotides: TGTGCCAGCCAGTTTGGGTTGGCAGGTCAGAGGCCCCAGCATTTT.

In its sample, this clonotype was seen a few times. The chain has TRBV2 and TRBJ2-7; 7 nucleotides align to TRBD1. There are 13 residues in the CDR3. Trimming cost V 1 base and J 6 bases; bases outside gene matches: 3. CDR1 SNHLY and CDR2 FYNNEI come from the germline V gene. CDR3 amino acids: CASSEDDRAEQYF. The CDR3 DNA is TGTGCCAGCAGTGAAGACGACAGGGCCGAGCAGTACTTC.

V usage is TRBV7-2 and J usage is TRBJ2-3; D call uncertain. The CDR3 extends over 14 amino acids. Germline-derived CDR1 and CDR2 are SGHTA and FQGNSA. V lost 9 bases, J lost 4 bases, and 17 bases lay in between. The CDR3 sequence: CASSGGVVPDTQYF. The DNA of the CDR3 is TGTGCCAGTTCGGGTGGCGTTGTCCCAGATACGCAGTATTTT. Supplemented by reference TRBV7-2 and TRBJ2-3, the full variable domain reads GAGVSQSPSNKVTEKGKDVELRCDPISGHTALYWYRQSLGQGLEFLIYFQGNSAPDKSGLPSDRFSAERTGGSVSTLTIQRTQQEDSAVYLCASSGGVVPDTQYFGPGTRLTVL.

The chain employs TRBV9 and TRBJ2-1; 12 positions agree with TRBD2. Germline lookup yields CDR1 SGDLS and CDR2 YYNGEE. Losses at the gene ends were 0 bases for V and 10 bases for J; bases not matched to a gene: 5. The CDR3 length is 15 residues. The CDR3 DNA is TGTGCCAGCAGCGTAGCTAGCGGGAGGGCCAGGGAGCAGTTCTTC. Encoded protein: CASSVASGRAREQFF. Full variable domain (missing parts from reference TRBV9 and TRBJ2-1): DSGVTQTPKHLITATGQRVTLRCSPRSGDLSVYWYQQSLDQGLQFLIQYYNGEERAKGNILERFSAQQFPDLHSELNLSSLELGDSALYFCASSVASGRAREQFFGPGTRLTVL.

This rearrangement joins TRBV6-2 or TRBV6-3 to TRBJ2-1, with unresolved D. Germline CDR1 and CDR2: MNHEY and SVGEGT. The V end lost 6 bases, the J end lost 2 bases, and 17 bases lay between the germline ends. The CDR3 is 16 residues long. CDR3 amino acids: CASRERPGPAYNEQFF. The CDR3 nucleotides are TGTGCCAGCAGAGAACGCCCCGGGCCTGCCTACAATGAGCAGTTCTTC.

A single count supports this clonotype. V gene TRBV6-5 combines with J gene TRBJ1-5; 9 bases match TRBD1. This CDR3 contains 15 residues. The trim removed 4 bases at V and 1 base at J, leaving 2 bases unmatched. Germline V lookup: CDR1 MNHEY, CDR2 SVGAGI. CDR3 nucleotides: TGTGCCAGCAGTTTTGGACAGGGGAGCAATCAGCCCCAGCATTTT. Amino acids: CASSFGQGSNQPQHF.

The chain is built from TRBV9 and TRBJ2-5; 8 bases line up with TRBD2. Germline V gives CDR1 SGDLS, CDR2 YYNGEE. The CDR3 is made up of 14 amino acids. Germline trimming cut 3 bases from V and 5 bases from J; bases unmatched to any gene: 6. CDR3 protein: CASSATSAIETQYF. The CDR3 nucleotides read TGTGCCAGCAGCGCGACTAGCGCGATTGAGACCCAGTACTTC.

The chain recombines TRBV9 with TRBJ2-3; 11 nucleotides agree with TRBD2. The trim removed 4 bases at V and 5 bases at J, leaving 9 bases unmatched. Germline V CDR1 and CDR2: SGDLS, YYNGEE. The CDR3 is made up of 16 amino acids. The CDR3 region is CASSRNSGGAGDTQYF. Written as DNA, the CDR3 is TGTGCCAGCAGCAGGAATAGCGGGGGGGCCGGAGATACGCAGTATTTT. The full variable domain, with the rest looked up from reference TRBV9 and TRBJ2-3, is DSGVTQTPKHLITATGQRVTLRCSPRSGDLSVYWYQQSLDQGLQFLIQYYNGEERAKGNILERFSAQQFPDLHSELNLSSLELGDSALYFCASSRNSGGAGDTQYFGPGTRLTVL.

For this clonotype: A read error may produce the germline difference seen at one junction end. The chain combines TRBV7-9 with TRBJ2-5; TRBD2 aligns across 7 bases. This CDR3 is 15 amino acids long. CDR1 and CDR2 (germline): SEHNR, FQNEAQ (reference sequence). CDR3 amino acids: CASSLGSGGSETRYF. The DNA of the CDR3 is TGTGCCAGCAGCTTAGGGTCGGGAGGATCGGAGACCCGGTACTTC.